These 32 T cell receptor beta chains share one sample of origin, sequenced in a study of post-analysis software for immune sequencing data. Broader study findings: Relative to controls, patients had a few TRBV segments at higher frequency, with TRBV5-6, TRBV5-1 and TRBV20-1 among these.

Included in the TCR beta cDNA libraries were unique molecular identifiers. TCRdb re-called the PCR reads through MiXCR, storing one row per CDR3 protein. In the table there are hundreds of thousands of distinct CDR3 sequences, around 40% of which are singletons. What these receptors recognize is not known. Specimen: blood. Receptors originate from a girl aged 10-17 years with multiple sclerosis.

The chain carries TRBV7-9 and TRBJ2-7, with TRBD1 identical over 7 bases. The V and J ends lost 10 bases and 2 bases, in that order; junction bases with no gene match: 14. This CDR3 comprises 15 residues. Germline loops: CDR1 SEHNR, CDR2 FQNEAQ (reference sequence). CDR3 DNA sequence: TGTGCCATCGTCAAGGGGGCCCTTTCAACCTACGAGCAGTACTTC. It encodes CAIVKGALSTYEQYF.

The V call is TRBV27, the J call TRBJ2-1; TRBD2 agrees at 11 bases. Germline-derived CDR1 and CDR2 are MNHEY and SMNVEV (reference sequence). V was clipped by 8 bases and J by 3 bases; unmatched bases: 6. This CDR3 is built from 15 residues. The CDR3 DNA reads as TGTGCCAGCTGTTCAGGACTAGCGGGCTACAATGAGCAGTTCTTC. The encoded protein is CASCSGLAGYNEQFF.

This clonotype was observed a single time. This chain joins TRBV7-8 and TRBJ1-5; tentatively, D is TRBD1 (5 bases). The germline V and J ends were trimmed by 7 bases and 7 bases, with 20 bases remaining between them. CDR3 size: 15 residues. In germline, CDR1 is SGHVS, CDR2 FQNEAQ. The CDR3 coding sequence is TGTGCCAGCACCCCAACCCCGGGGGATCACCAGCCCCAGCATTTT. The encoded protein is CASTPTPGDHQPQHF.

V and J are TRBV29-1 and TRBJ1-1; no definite D call. The CDR3 consists of 13 residues. V was trimmed by 5 bases and J by 0 bases, leaving 10 bases between them. The germline gives CDR1 SQVTM, CDR2 ANQGSEA. Written as DNA, the CDR3 is TGCAGCGTTCGGGCCGGATTGAACACTGAAGCTTTCTTT. This encodes CSVRAGLNTEAFF. Supplemented by reference TRBV29-1 and TRBJ1-1, the full variable domain reads SAVISQKPSRDICQRGTSLTIQCQVDSQVTMMFWYRQQPGQSLTLIATANQGSEATYESGFVIDKFPISRPNLTFSTLTVSNMSPEDSSIYLCSVRAGLNTEAFFGQGTRLTVV.

V is TRBV6-4 and J is TRBJ2-1, with no clear D. Trimming stripped 0 bases from V and 0 bases from J, with 9 bases between. The germline gives CDR1 MRHNA, CDR2 SNTAGT. The CDR3 contains 16 residues. As DNA, the CDR3 is TGTGCCAGCAGTGACTCGGGCACCAGCTCCTACAATGAGCAGTTCTTC. Translation gives CASSDSGTSSYNEQFF.

The chain couples TRBV20-1 to TRBJ2-7; D not resolved. V dropped 1 base and J dropped 2 bases, with 15 bases sitting between them. Germline CDR1 is DFQATT and CDR2 is SNEGSKA (reference sequence). There are 15 residues in the CDR3. In DNA form, the CDR3 reads TGCAGTGCTAGAGGGTCGTCAGGCGCAACCTACGAGCAGTACTTC. It specifies CSARGSSGATYEQYF.

The V call is TRBV10-3, the J call TRBJ2-3; D uncertain. Germline V gene data show CDR1 as ENHRY and CDR2 as SYGVKD. The V gene lost 6 bases and the J gene lost 0 bases, with 4 bases spanning the gap. The CDR3 runs 12 residues. CDR3 bases: TGTGCCATCAGGGGTAGCACAGATACGCAGTATTTT. This translates into CAIRGSTDTQYF.

The V gene is TRBV18, the J gene TRBJ1-1; D gene unclear. The V gene's germline CDR1 is KGHSH and CDR2 LQKENI. The CDR3 spans 14 residues. The ends were cut back, 2 bases at V and 1 base at J, with 8 bases in the middle. The CDR3 reads CASSPRETNTEAFF. The CDR3 bases are TGTGCCAGCTCACCAAGGGAAACGAACACTGAAGCTTTCTTT.

This clonotype was detected once. J is TRBJ2-1 and V is TRBV24-1; the match to TRBD2 covers 13 bases. The CDR3 spans 16 residues. CDR1 is KGHDR and CDR2 is SFDVKD in the germline V gene. J gave up 6 bases and V 4 bases, and 5 bases lay outside the gene matches. The CDR3, as DNA: TGTGCCACCAGTGACTGGACTAGCGGGAGTAGCAATGAGCAGTTCTTC. As protein: CATSDWTSGSSNEQFF.

For this clonotype: One base away lies a much larger clone, so this may be a sequencing read error. The V call is TRBV7-9, the J call TRBJ2-5, with D perhaps matching TRBD1 (6 bases). This CDR3 contains 14 residues. Germline V gene data show CDR1 as SEHNR and CDR2 as FQNEAQ (reference sequence). The CDR3 sequence is CASSTGTNQETRYF. CDR3 nucleotide sequence: TGTGCCAGCAGCACCGGGACAAACCAAGAGACCCGGTACTTC.

The V gene is TRBV12-3 or TRBV12-4, the J gene TRBJ2-7; 10 bases align to TRBD2. The CDR3 has 19 amino acids. J was trimmed by 1 base and V by 0 bases; bases with no gene match: 12. CDR3 sequence (DNA): TGTGCCAGCAGTTTAGCCCACTATGGGACTAGCGCCTTTTCCTACGAGCAGTACTTC. Its protein product is CASSLAHYGTSAFSYEQYF.

This chain uses TRBV28 with TRBJ2-5, with D tentatively TRBD2 (5 bases). The DNA end favors TRBJ2-7, so the J call may be wrong. The CDR3 extends over 14 amino acids. Germline V gene sequence: CDR1 MDHEN, CDR2 SYDVKM. The CDR3 spells CASSMPREVGEQYF. DNA of the CDR3: TGTGCCAGCAGTATGCCCCGGGAAGTGGGCGAGCAGTACTTC.

This clonotype was counted a few times. The chain uses TRBV6-4 and TRBJ2-3; 7 positions match TRBD2. The V gene's germline CDR1 is MRHNA and CDR2 SNTAGT. V trimming: 7 bases; J trimming: 7 bases; junction bases outside the gene matches: 17. CDR3 length equals 16 residues. The CDR3 nucleotides read TGTGCCAGCAAAAGTTTCCTCTGGCGGGGAGGGTATACGCAGTATTTT. This gives the protein CASKSFLWRGGYTQYF.

V is TRBV7-2 and J is TRBJ1-2; 7 bases line up with TRBD1. This CDR3 has 12 residues. Germline V lookup: CDR1 SGHTA, CDR2 FQGNSA. V lost 4 bases, J lost 5 bases, and 1 base stayed unmatched. DNA for the CDR3: TGTGCCAGCAGCTCGGGACAGTATGGCTACACCTTC. Its protein product is CASSSGQYGYTF.

The chain carries TRBV20-1 and TRBJ2-7, with D tentatively TRBD1 or TRBD2 (5 bases each). CDR1 is DFQATT and CDR2 is SNEGSKA in the germline V gene (reference sequence). This CDR3 spans 15 amino acids. V lost 3 bases, J lost 2 bases, and 17 bases lay in between. The CDR3 is CSASRLGTRAYEQYF. The CDR3 coding sequence is TGCAGTGCTAGTAGATTAGGGACGAGGGCCTACGAGCAGTACTTC.

The V and J genes are TRBV6-2 or TRBV6-3 and TRBJ2-3, with 14 bases aligning to TRBD2. Germline CDR1 reads MNHEY; CDR2 reads SVGEGT. CDR3 length: 17 residues. V was pared by 5 bases and J by 2 bases, with 6 bases of the junction left unmatched. CDR3 DNA sequence: TGTGCCAGCAGTGGACTAGCGGGAGGTTCCGTCACAGATACGCAGTATTTT. Amino acid sequence: CASSGLAGGSVTDTQYF.

This clonotype was counted only a few times. The chain links TRBV20-1 to TRBJ2-1, with D perhaps matching TRBD1 (6 bases). Trimming took off 6 bases at V and 7 bases at J, with 19 bases between the two ends. Germline CDR1 reads DFQATT; CDR2 reads SNEGSKA (reference sequence). CDR3 length: 14 residues. The CDR3 sequence is CSAPVAGVNNEQFF. CDR3 nucleotide sequence: TGCAGTGCCCCCGTAGCAGGGGTTAATAATGAGCAGTTCTTC.

The chain links TRBV29-1 to TRBJ2-1; 7 bases map to TRBD2. The V segment lost 7 bases and the J segment 6 bases; nucleotides outside the gene matches: 0. This CDR3 is built from 10 residues. The germline V gene has CDR1 SQVTM and CDR2 ANQGSEA. CDR3: CSGGGNEQFF. CDR3 bases: TGCAGCGGGGGGGGCAATGAGCAGTTCTTC.

There are a few counts of this clonotype. The chain joins TRBV5-8 to TRBJ2-1, with 8 bases matching TRBD1. Germline assignment: CDR1 SGHTS and CDR2 YDEGEE. The CDR3 runs 21 residues. The V gene end was trimmed by 0 bases and the J gene end by 2 bases; junction bases not matched to a gene: 19. The CDR3, as DNA: TGTGCCAGCAGCTTGGCCGAGGGACAGGAGCAAAAGATACTCCCCTACAATGAGCAGTTCTTC. Translated, it gives CASSLAEGQEQKILPYNEQFF.

This chain connects TRBV28 to TRBJ2-1; 7 nucleotides agree with TRBD2. CDR1 and CDR2 (germline): MDHEN, SYDVKM. The trim removed 3 bases at V and 6 bases at J, leaving 11 bases unmatched. CDR3 length: 16 amino acids. As DNA, the CDR3 is TGTGCCAGCAGTTTCTGGGGCGGGGGAGGAGCCAATGAGCAGTTCTTC. Translated: CASSFWGGGGANEQFF.

This clonotype has just a few counts. The chain recombines TRBV5-1 with TRBJ2-5, with D tentatively TRBD1 (6 bases). The germline CDR1 and CDR2 sequences are SGHRS and YFSETQ. V gave up 1 base and J gave up 4 bases, with 14 bases separating them. This CDR3 is built from 15 residues. The CDR3 DNA reads as TGCGCCAGCAGCTTGAACACAGGGAAGCGAGAGACCCAGTACTTC. It specifies CASSLNTGKRETQYF. Full variable domain (outside the CDR3, taken from reference TRBV5-1 and TRBJ2-5): KAGVTQTPRYLIKTRGQQVTLSCSPISGHRSVSWYQQTPGQGLQFLFEYFSETQRNKGNFPGRFSGRQFSNSRSEMNVSTLELGDSALYLCASSLNTGKRETQYFGPGTRLLVL.

The chain is built from TRBV7-2 and TRBJ2-7; D unresolved. This CDR3 has 14 residues. Trimming left V 5 bases short and J 7 bases short, with 18 bases between. CDR1 and CDR2 from the germline V gene are SGHTA and FQGNSA. The DNA for the CDR3 is TGTGCCAGCAGCCTCACCTCGGCCCAATTGGAGCAGTACTTC. Translating gives CASSLTSAQLEQYF.

V gene TRBV7-9 combines with J gene TRBJ2-6; D is unresolved. V was cut by 2 bases and J by 4 bases, with 12 bases left in between. The CDR3 covers 16 residues. Germline V CDR1 and CDR2: SEHNR, FQNEAQ (reference sequence). Here the CDR3 DNA reads TGTGCCAGCAGCTTACAAAAGGGTTCCGGGGCCAACGTCCTGACTTTC. The encoded protein is CASSLQKGSGANVLTF.

The chain carries TRBV9 and TRBJ2-4; 9 bases agree with TRBD1. Unmatched junction bases numbered 12, after V lost 6 bases and J lost 5 bases. This CDR3 contains 16 residues. In germline, CDR1 is SGDLS, CDR2 YYNGEE. The CDR3 region has the DNA TGTGCCAGCAACTCGCCCGGGACAGGGAGAGAAAACATTCAGTACTTC. The encoded protein is CASNSPGTGRENIQYF.

This chain uses TRBV7-9 with TRBJ1-2, with a possible D match to TRBD1 (6 bases). This CDR3 spans 15 amino acids. CDR1 SEHNR and CDR2 FQNEAQ come from the germline V gene (reference sequence). The germline V and J ends were trimmed by 4 bases and 6 bases, with 18 bases remaining between them. For the CDR3, the DNA is TGTGCCAGCAGCTCCAGCGGGGGAGGACAGAATGGCTACACCTTC. Translating it yields CASSSSGGGQNGYTF.

The chain employs TRBV6-6 and TRBJ2-7, with 7 bases matching TRBD1. Germline V CDR1 and CDR2: MNHNY, SVGAGI (reference sequence). V lost 2 bases and J lost 2; bases outside the gene matches: 0. The CDR3 is made up of 13 amino acids. The chain's CDR3 is CASSYDRAYEQYF. The CDR3 bases are TGTGCCAGCAGTTACGACAGGGCCTACGAGCAGTACTTC.

V gene TRBV20-1 combines with J gene TRBJ2-3, with D tentatively TRBD2 (5 bases). Trimming cost V 3 bases and J 0 bases, with 13 bases left between them. Germline-derived CDR1 and CDR2 are DFQATT and SNEGSKA (reference sequence). This CDR3 is built from 15 residues. The DNA for the CDR3 is TGCAGTGCTAGTCCCGGACTCGGTAGCACAGATACGCAGTATTTT. Its protein is CSASPGLGSTDTQYF.

This chain uses TRBV6-2 or TRBV6-3 with TRBJ1-1; D is undetermined. The CDR3 covers 13 residues. Per germline, CDR1 MNHEY and CDR2 SVGEGT. V shed 8 bases and J shed 1 base, with 11 bases lying between them. The CDR3 spells CASFAAENTEAFF. In DNA form, the CDR3 reads TGTGCCAGCTTCGCCGCCGAGAACACTGAAGCTTTCTTT.

This clonotype came up many times. V is TRBV5-1 and J is TRBJ2-7; D may be TRBD2 (6 bases). Germline values: CDR1 SGHRS, CDR2 YFSETQ. The germline V and J ends were trimmed by 4 bases and 0 bases, with 17 bases remaining between them. The CDR3 contains 16 residues. CDR3 DNA sequence: TGCGCCAGCAGCACTGCTAGCGCGGGAAGCTCCTACGAGCAGTACTTC. This encodes CASSTASAGSSYEQYF.

This clonotype was recorded once. This chain uses TRBV6-2 or TRBV6-3 with TRBJ2-4; no definite D call. V was pared by 0 bases and J by 1 base, with 10 bases between. CDR3 length: 16 amino acids. CDR1 is MNHEY, CDR2 SVGEGT, per germline. CDR3 region: CASSYSIAAAKNIQYF. The CDR3 DNA sequence: TGTGCCAGCAGTTACTCAATTGCAGCCGCCAAAAACATTCAGTACTTC.

This rearrangement joins TRBV20-1 to TRBJ2-5, with D possibly TRBD2 on 7 matching bases. V was trimmed by 3 bases and J by 5 bases, leaving 19 bases between them. Germline lookup yields CDR1 DFQATT and CDR2 SNEGSKA (reference sequence). The CDR3 spans 15 residues. This chain's CDR3 is CSARPQQGGWETQYF. In DNA, the CDR3 is TGCAGTGCTAGGCCTCAACAGGGAGGGTGGGAGACCCAGTACTTC.

This clonotype was seen many times. The V call is TRBV5-1, the J call TRBJ2-1; the match to TRBD1 covers 11 bases. This CDR3 has 15 residues. The germline CDR1 and CDR2 sequences are SGHRS and YFSETQ. V lost 0 bases and J lost 8; bases outside the gene matches: 4. DNA for the CDR3: TGCGCCAGCAGCTTGGTGTGGACAGGGGGCGATGAGCAGTTCTTC. Translated, it gives CASSLVWTGGDEQFF.